In its sample, the clone carrying this T cell receptor beta chain was seen many times. The antigen is not known. This sample was included in a study of regulatory T cells in long-lasting Graves disease. General study results and limits: Persistent disease preferred TRBV28, TRBJ1-2 and TRBJ2-5; new disease, TRBV20-1 and TRBJ2-1.

For TCR beta, libraries came from iRepertoire HTBI primers and Arm-PCR of CDR3 regions. MiXCR was run by TCRdb on the multiplex PCR reads, yielding one entry per CDR3 protein. The data show hundreds of thousands of distinct CDR3 sequences, with roughly 17% seen just once and 25% to 30% held by the top ten. J was trimmed by 0 bases and V by 2 bases; bases with no gene match: 4. This CDR3 is built from 16 residues. Germline V gene sequence: CDR1 MNHEY, CDR2 SMNVEV (reference sequence). Time point: newly diagnosed GD, antithyroid drugs for less than 3 months. RNA isolated from PBMCs was used to make the TCR library. Graves' disease was diagnosed by American Thyroid Association guidelines. The sample was also linked to a second study, of T cells in Graves' hyperthyroidism and ophthalmopathy. From that report: With the HTBI primer set, the TCR CDR3 went through a first round of RT-PCR.

The genes are TRBV27 and TRBJ1-5; TRBD1 agrees at 7 bases. The sequences come from peripheral blood mononuclear cells (PBMCs), collected at new diagnosis, from a patient treated with antithyroid drugs. This clonotype originated in a man between 40 and 49 years old with Graves disease. The CDR3 region has the DNA TGTGCCAGCAGTTTAAAGGGGGCAACTAGCAATCAGCCCCAGCATTTT. Protein sequence: CASSLKGATSNQPQHF.